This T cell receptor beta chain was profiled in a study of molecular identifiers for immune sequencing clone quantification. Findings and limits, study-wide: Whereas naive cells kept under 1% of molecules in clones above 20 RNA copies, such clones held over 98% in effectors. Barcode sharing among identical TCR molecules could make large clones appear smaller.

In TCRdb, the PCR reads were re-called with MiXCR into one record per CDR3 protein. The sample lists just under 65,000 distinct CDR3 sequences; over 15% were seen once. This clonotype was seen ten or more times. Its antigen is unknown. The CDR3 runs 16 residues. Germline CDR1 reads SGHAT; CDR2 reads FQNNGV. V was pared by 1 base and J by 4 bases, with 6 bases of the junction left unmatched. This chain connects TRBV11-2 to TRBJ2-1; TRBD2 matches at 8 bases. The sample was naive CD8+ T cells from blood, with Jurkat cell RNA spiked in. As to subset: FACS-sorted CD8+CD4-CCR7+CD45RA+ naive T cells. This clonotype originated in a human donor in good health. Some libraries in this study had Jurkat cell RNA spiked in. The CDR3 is CASSLATSVWYNEQFF. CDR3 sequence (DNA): TGTGCCAGCAGCTTAGCGACTAGCGTTTGGTACAATGAGCAGTTCTTC. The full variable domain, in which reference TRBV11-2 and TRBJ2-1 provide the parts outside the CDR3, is EAGVAQSPRYKIIEKRQSVAFWCNPISGHATLYWYQQILGQGPKLLIQFQNNGVVDDSQLPKDRFSAERLKGVDSTLKIQPAKLEDSAVYLCASSLATSVWYNEQFFGPGTRLTVL.